This T cell receptor (beta chain) was recovered during a study of blood T cell repertoires in COVID-19. Study-level information: Spain, Italy and the United States supplied samples that represented acute and convalescent COVID-19. PBMCs, B-cell-depleted T cells, or T cells were the source of the cDNA or gDNA that made up the material.

Authors' data handling: Amplifying reference gene primers gave estimates of nucleated cell counts. Sequencing used immunoSEQ multiplex PCR; TCRdb keeps in-frame clones, though not all of them. D and trimming were read from the DNA, whereas the V and J calls and clone size are those reported in that table. The repertoire includes tens of thousands of clones, roughly 82% of them detected once, and approximately 15% sits in the top ten. The CDR3 has 19 amino acids. Sequences were obtained from peripheral blood. The genes are TRBV21-1 and TRBJ2-7; TRBD2 is taken as the D call from the table, unchecked against the DNA. TRBV21-1 is a known pseudogene. The TCR sequence derives from an elderly woman with acute or convalescent COVID-19. For the CDR3, the DNA is TGTGCCAGCAGCAAAGCTGGGACTAGCGGGAGGGTTAAGTCCTACGAGCAGTACTTC. As protein: CASSKAGTSGRVKSYEQYF.